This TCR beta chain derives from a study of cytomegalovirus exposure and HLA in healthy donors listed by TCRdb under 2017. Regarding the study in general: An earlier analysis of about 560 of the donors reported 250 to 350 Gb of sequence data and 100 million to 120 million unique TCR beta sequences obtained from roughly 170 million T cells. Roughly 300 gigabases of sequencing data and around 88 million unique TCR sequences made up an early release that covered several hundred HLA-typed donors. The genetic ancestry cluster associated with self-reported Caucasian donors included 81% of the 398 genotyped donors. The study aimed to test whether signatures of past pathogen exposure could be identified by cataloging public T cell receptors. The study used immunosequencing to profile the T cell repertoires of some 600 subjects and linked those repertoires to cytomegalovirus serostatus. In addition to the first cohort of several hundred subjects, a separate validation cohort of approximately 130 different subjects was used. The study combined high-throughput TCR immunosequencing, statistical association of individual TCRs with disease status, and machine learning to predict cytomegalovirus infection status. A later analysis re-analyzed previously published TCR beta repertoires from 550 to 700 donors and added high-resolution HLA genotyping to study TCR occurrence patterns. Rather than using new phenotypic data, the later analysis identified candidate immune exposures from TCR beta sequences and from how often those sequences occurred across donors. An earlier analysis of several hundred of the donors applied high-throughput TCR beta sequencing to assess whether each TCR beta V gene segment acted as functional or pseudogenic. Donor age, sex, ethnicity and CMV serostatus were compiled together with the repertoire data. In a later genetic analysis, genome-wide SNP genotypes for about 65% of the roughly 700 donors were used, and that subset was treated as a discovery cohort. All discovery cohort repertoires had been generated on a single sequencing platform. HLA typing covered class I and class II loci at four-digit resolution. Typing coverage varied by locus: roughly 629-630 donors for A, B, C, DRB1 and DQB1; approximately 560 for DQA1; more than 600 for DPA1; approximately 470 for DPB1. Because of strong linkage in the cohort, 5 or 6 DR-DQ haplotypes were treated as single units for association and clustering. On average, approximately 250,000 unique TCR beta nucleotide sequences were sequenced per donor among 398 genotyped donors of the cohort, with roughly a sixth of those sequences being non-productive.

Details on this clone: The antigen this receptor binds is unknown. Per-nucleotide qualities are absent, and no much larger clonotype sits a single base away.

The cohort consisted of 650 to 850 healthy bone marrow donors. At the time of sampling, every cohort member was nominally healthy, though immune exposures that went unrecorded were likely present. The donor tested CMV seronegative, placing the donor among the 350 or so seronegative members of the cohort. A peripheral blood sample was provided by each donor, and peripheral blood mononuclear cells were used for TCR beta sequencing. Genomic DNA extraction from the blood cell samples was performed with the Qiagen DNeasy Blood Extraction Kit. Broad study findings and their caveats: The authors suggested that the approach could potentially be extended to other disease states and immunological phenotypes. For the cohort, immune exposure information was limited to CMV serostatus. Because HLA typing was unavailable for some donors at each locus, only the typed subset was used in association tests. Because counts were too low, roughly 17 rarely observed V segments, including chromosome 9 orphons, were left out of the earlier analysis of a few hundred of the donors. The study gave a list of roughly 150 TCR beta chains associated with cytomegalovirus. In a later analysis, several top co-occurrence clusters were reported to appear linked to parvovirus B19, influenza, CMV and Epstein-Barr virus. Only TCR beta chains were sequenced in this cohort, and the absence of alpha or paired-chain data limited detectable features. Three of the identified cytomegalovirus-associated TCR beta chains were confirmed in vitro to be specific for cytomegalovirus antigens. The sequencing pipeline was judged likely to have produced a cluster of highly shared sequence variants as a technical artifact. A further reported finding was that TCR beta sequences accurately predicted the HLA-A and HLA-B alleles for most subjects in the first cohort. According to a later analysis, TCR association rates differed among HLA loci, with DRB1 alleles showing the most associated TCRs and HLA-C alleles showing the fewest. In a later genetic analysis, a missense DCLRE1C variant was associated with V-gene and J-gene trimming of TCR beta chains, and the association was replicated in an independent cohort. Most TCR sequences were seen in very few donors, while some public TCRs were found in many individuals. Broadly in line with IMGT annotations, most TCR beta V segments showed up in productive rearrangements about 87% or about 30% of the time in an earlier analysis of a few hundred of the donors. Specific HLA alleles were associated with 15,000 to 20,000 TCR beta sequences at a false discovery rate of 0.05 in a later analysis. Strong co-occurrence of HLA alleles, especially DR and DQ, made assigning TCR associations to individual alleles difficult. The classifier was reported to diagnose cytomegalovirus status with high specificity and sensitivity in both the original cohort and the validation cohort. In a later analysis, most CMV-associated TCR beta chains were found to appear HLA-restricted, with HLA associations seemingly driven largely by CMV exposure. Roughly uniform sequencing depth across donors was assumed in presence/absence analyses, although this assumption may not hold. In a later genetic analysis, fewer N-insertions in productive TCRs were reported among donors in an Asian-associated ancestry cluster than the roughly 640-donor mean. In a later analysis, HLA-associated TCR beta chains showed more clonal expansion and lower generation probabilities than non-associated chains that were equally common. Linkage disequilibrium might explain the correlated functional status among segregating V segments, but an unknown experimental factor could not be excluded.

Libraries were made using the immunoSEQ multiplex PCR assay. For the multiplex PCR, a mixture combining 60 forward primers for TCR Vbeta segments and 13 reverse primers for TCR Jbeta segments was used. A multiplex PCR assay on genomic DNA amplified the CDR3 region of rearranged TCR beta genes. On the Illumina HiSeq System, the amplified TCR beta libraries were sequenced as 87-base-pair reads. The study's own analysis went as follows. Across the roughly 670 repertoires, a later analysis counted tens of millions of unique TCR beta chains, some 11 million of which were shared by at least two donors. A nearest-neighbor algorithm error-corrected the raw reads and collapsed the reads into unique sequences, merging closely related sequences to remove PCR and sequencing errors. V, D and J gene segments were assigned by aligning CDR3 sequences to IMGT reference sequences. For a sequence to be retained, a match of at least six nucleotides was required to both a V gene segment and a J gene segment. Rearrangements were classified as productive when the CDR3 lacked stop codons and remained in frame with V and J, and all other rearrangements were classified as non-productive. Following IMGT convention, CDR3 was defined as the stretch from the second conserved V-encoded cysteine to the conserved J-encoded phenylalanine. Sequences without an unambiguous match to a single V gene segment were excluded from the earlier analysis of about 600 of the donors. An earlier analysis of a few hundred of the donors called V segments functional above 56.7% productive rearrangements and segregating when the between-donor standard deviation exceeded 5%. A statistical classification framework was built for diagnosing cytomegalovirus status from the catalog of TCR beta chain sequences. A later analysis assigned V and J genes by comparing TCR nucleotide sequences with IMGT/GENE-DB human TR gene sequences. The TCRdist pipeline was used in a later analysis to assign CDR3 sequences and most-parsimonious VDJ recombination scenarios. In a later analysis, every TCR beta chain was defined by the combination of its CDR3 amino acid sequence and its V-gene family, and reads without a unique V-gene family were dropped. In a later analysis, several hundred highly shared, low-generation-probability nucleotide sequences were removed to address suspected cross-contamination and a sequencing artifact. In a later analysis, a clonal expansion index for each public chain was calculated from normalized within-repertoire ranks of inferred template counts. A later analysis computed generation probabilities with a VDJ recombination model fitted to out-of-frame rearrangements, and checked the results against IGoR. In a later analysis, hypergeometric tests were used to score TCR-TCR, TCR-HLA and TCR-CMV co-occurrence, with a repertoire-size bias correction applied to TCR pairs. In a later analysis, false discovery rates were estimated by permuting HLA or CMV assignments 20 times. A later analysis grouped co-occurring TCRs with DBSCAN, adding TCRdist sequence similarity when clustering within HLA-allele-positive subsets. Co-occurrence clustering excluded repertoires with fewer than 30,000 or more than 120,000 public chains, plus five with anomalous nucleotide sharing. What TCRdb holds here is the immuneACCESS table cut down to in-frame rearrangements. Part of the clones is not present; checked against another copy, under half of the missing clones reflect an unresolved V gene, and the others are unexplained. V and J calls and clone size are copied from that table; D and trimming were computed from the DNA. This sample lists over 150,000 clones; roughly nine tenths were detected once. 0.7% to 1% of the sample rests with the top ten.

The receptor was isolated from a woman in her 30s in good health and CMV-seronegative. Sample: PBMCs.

CDR3 protein: CSVGSLSGQAYYEQYF. The DNA sequence is as follows: TGCAGCGTTGGGAGTCTGTCGGGACAGGCTTACTACGAGCAGTACTTC. The chain was built from TRBV29-1 and TRBJ2-7; TRBD1 fits 8 bases in the junction. Trimming removed 4 bases from V and 3 bases from J; the gene matches leave 14 bases unexplained. The CDR3 runs 16 residues from the cysteine to the phenylalanine. Only the CDR3 DNA stays, 48 bases, in frame from base 1. Taken from the germline V gene, the CDR1 and CDR2 loops are SQVTM and ANQGSEA.